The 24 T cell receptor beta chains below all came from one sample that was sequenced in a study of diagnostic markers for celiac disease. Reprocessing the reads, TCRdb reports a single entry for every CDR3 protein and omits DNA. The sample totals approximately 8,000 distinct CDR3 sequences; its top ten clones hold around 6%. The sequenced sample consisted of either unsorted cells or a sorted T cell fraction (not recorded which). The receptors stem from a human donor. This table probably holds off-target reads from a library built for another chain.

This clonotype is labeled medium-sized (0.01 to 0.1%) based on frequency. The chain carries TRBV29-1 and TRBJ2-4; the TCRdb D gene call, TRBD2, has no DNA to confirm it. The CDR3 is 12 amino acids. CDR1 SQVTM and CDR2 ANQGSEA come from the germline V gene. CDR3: CSVEGLANIQYF.

This chain's CDR3 is CASSLAGGVGELFF. This chain links TRBV7-3 with TRBJ2-2; TCRdb lists TRBD2, though no DNA is available to test this call. Germline CDR1 and CDR2: SGHTA and FQGTGA. The CDR3 consists of 14 residues. Filled out from reference TRBV7-3 and TRBJ2-2, the complete variable domain reads GAGVSQTPSNKVTEKGKYVELRCDPISGHTALYWYRQSLGQGPEFLIYFQGTGAADDSGLPNDRFFAVRPEGSVSTLKIQRTERGDSAVYLCASSLAGGVGELFFGEGSRLTVL.

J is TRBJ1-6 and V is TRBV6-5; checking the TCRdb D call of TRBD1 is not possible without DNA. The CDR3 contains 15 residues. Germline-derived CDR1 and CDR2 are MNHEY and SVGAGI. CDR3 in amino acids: CASSYSNQVGRALHF.

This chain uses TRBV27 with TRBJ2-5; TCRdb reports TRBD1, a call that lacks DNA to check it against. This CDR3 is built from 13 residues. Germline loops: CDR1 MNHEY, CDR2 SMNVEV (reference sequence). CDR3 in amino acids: CASSFRDPEIQYF.

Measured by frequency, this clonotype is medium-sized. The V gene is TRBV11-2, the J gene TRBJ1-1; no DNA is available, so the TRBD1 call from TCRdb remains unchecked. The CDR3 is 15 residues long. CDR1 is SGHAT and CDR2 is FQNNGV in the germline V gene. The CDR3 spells CASSLGPGQGTEAFF.

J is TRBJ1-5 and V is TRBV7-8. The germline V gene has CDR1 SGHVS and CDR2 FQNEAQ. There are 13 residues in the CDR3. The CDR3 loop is CASSLMEGQPQHF.

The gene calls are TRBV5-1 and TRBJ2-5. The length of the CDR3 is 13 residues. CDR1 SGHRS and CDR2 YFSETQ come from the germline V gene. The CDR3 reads CASSGTSGETQYF. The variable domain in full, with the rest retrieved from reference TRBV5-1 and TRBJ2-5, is KAGVTQTPRYLIKTRGQQVTLSCSPISGHRSVSWYQQTPGQGLQFLFEYFSETQRNKGNFPGRFSGRQFSNSRSEMNVSTLELGDSALYLCASSGTSGETQYFGPGTRLLVL.

The CDR3: CSATKTQETQYF. The chain joins TRBV20-1 to TRBJ2-5. CDR1 and CDR2 from the germline V gene are DFQATT and SNEGSKA (reference sequence). This CDR3 spans 12 amino acids.

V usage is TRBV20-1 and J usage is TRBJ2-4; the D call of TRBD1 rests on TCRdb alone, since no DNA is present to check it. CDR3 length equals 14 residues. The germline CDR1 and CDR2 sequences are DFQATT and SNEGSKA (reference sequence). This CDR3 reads CSAREPGAENIQYF.

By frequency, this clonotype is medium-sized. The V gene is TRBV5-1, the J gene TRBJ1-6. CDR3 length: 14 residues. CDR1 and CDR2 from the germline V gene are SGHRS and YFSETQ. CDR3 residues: CASSSGEWDSPLHF.

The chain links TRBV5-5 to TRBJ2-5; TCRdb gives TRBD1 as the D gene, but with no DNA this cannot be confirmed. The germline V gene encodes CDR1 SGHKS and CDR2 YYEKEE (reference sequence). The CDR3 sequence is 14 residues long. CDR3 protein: CASSKTGIGETQYF.

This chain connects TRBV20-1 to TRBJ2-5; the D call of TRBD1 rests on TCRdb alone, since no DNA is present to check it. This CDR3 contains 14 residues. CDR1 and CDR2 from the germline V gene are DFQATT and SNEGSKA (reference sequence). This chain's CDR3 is CSAGRTDRIETQYF.

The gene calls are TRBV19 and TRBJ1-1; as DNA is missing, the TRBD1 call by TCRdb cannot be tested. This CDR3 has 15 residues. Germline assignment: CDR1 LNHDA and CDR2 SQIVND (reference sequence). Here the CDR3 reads CASSTGQGWSTEAFF.

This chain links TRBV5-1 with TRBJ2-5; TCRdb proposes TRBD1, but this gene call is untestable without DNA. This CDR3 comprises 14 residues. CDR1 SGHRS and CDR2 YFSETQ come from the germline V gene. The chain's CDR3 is CASSGRGGQETQYF.

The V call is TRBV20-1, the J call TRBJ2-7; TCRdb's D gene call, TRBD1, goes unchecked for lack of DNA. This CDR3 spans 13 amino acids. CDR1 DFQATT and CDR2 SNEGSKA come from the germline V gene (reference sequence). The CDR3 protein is CSPRNALSYEQYF.

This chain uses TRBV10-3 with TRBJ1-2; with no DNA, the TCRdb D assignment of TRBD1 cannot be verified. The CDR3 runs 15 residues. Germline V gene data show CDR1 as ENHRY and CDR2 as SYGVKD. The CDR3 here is CATAPTQGADYGYTF.

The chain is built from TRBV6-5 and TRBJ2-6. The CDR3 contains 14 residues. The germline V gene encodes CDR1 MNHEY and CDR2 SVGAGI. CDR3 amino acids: CASSYQPRANVLTF.

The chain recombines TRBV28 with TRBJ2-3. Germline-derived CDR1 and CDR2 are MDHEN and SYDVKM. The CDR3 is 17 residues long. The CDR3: CASISVGFRRGTDTQYF.

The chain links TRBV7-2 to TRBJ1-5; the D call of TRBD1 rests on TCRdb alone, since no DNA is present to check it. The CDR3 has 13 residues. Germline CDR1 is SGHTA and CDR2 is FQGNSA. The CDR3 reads CASSDRGGQPQHF.

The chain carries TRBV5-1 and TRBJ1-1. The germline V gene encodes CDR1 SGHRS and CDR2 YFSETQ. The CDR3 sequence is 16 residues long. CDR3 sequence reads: CASSLGVVALNTEAFF. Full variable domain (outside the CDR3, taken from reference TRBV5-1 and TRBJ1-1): KAGVTQTPRYLIKTRGQQVTLSCSPISGHRSVSWYQQTPGQGLQFLFEYFSETQRNKGNFPGRFSGRQFSNSRSEMNVSTLELGDSALYLCASSLGVVALNTEAFFGQGTRLTVV.

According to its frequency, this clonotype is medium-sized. The CDR3: CSSHLAGGGNEQFF. The J gene is TRBJ2-1, the V gene TRBV20-1; absent DNA, TCRdb's TRBD2 call cannot be checked. CDR1 and CDR2 (germline): DFQATT, SNEGSKA (reference sequence). The CDR3 loop spans 14 amino acids.

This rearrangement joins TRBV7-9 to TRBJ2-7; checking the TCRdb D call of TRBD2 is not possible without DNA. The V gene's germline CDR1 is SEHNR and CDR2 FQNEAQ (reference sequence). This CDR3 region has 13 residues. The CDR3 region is CASSAHSEDEQYF.

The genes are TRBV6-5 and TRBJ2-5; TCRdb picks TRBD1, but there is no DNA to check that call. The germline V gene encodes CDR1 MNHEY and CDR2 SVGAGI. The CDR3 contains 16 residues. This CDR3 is CASSYTGTGGRETQYF.

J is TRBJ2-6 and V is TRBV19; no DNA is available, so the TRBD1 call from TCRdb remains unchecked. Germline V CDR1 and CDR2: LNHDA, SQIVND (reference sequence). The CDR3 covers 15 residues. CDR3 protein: CASSIGAGGANVLTF.